The next 10 T cell receptor beta chains were all read from a single sample in a study of identical twins. TCRdb re-called the 5' RACE reads through MiXCR, storing one row per CDR3 protein. The repertoire holds 200,000 to 250,000 distinct CDR3 sequences, about 7.3% seen once, with 3.6% in the top ten. These same data were also listed under a study on yellow fever vaccine responses in identical twins.

Sequencing was performed on memory (CD45RO+) T cells sorted from blood. These receptors all come from a young woman in good health.

This clonotype was detected a few times. The chain carries TRBV5-6 and TRBJ2-7; D call uncertain. This CDR3 has 13 amino acids. Germline V gene sequence: CDR1 SGHDT, CDR2 YYEEEE. The V and J ends lost 2 bases and 3 bases respectively, with 9 bases between them. CDR3 sequence: CASSLPVGYEQYF. CDR3 in DNA: TGTGCCAGCAGCTTACCGGTGGGCTACGAGCAGTACTTC.

The chain recombines TRBV5-5 with TRBJ2-7; 10 bases map to TRBD2. V lost 0 bases and J lost 4; bases outside the gene matches: 4. The CDR3 contains 15 residues. Germline V gene data show CDR1 as SGHKS and CDR2 as YYEKEE (reference sequence). For the CDR3, the DNA is TGTGCCAGCAGCTTGGGCGCTAGCGGGAGATACGAGCAGTACTTC. It is translated as CASSLGASGRYEQYF.

In this sample, this clonotype turned up many times. The chain recombines TRBV7-9 with TRBJ1-4, with 9 positions matching TRBD1. The CDR3 contains 14 residues. V dropped 3 bases and J dropped 6; count of bases not matched to a gene: 2. Germline assignment: CDR1 SEHNR and CDR2 FQNEAQ (reference sequence). The CDR3 nucleotides are TGTGCCAGCAGCTTGGGACAGGGCTATGAAAAACTGTTTTTT. As protein: CASSLGQGYEKLFF.

This clonotype was seen at least ten times. V is TRBV12-3 or TRBV12-4 and J is TRBJ1-2, with D uncertain. The CDR3 consists of 11 residues. Trimming stripped 1 base from V and 6 bases from J, with 3 bases between. The CDR3 coding sequence is TGTGCCAGCAGTTTAGGCCATGGCTACACCTTC. Protein product: CASSLGHGYTF.

This clonotype has at least ten counts. The V call is TRBV28, the J call TRBJ1-1; 7 bases line up with TRBD1. Trimming took 5 bases from V and 8 from J; bases not matched to a gene: 11. The V gene's germline CDR1 is MDHEN and CDR2 SYDVKM. The CDR3 has 14 residues. This chain's CDR3 is CASSVPTGKGEAFF. The CDR3 nucleotides are TGTGCCAGCAGTGTACCGACAGGGAAAGGGGAAGCTTTCTTT.

This clonotype was detected many times. This sequence joins TRBV7-2 and TRBJ2-1; possible D gene TRBD2, 5 bases. The germline CDR1 and CDR2 sequences are SGHTA and FQGNSA. There are 15 residues in the CDR3. V shed 0 bases and J shed 3 bases, with 9 bases lying between them. The CDR3 sequence is CASSLAVGSYNEQFF. The DNA of the CDR3 is TGTGCCAGCAGCTTAGCGGTGGGGAGCTACAATGAGCAGTTCTTC.

This clonotype was seen at least ten times. The chain employs TRBV15 and TRBJ2-2; TRBD1 matches 7 bases. Germline lookup yields CDR1 LNHNV and CDR2 YYDKDF (reference sequence). The CDR3 covers 14 residues. J gave up 4 bases and V 6 bases, and 5 bases lay outside the gene matches. The CDR3: CATRGGVSTGELFF. The CDR3 bases are TGTGCCACCAGAGGGGGCGTGAGCACCGGGGAGCTGTTTTTT.

The V gene is TRBV28, the J gene TRBJ1-5; maybe TRBD1 (6 bases). The ends were cut back, 1 base at V and 0 bases at J, with 13 bases in the middle. This CDR3 has 17 amino acids. Germline CDR1 is MDHEN and CDR2 is SYDVKM. The CDR3 spells CASSLYGTPYSNQPQHF. The CDR3 DNA is TGTGCCAGCAGTTTATACGGGACACCTTATAGCAATCAGCCCCAGCATTTT. Full variable domain (outside the CDR3, taken from reference TRBV28 and TRBJ1-5): DVKVTQSSRYLVKRTGEKVFLECVQDMDHENMFWYRQDPGLGLRLIYFSYDVKMKEKGDIPEGYSVSREKKERFSLILESASTNQTSMYLCASSLYGTPYSNQPQHFGDGTRLSIL.

This clonotype was picked up a small number of times. This chain links TRBV14 with TRBJ2-7; TRBD1 agrees at 8 bases. Trimming at V came to 4 bases and at J to 3 bases, leaving 5 bases not matched to a gene. CDR1 and CDR2 (germline): SGHDN, FVKESK. The CDR3 length is 14 residues. The CDR3 coding sequence is TGTGCCAGCAGCCCCCGGGACAGGTACTACGAGCAGTACTTC. Translation: CASSPRDRYYEQYF.

The chain couples TRBV24-1 to TRBJ2-1, with D unresolved. The CDR3 totals 15 residues. The V end lost 3 bases, the J end lost 5 bases, and 13 bases lay between the germline ends. CDR1 is KGHDR and CDR2 is SFDVKD in the germline V gene. The CDR3 DNA reads as TGTGCCACCAGTGATCAACAGAGGATGCACAATGAGCAGTTCTTC. Translated, it gives CATSDQQRMHNEQFF.